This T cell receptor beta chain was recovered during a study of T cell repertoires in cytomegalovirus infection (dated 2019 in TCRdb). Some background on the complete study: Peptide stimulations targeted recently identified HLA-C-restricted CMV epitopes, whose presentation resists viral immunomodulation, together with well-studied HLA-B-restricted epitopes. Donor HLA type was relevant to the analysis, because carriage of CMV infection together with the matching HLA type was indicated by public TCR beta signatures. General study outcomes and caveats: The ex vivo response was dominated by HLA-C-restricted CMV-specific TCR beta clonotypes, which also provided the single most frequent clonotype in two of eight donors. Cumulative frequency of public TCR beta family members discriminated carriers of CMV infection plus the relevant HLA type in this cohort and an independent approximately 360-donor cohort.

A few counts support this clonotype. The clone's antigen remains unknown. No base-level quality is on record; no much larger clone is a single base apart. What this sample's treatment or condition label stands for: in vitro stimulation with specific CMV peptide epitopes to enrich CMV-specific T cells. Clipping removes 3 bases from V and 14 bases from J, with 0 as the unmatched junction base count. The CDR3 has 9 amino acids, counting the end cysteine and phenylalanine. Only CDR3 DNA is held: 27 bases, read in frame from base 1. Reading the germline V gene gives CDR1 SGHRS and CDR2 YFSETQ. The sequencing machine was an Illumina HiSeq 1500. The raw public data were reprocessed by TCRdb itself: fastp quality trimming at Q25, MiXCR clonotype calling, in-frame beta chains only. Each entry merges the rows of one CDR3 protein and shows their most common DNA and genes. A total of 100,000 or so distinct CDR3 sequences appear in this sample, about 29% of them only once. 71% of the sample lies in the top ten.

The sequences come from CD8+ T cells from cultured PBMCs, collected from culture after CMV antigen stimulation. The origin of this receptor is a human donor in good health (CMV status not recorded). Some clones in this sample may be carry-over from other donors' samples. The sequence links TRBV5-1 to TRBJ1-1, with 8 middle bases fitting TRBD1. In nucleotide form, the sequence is TGCGCCAGCAGCTGGACAGGGTTCTTT. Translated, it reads CASSWTGFF.